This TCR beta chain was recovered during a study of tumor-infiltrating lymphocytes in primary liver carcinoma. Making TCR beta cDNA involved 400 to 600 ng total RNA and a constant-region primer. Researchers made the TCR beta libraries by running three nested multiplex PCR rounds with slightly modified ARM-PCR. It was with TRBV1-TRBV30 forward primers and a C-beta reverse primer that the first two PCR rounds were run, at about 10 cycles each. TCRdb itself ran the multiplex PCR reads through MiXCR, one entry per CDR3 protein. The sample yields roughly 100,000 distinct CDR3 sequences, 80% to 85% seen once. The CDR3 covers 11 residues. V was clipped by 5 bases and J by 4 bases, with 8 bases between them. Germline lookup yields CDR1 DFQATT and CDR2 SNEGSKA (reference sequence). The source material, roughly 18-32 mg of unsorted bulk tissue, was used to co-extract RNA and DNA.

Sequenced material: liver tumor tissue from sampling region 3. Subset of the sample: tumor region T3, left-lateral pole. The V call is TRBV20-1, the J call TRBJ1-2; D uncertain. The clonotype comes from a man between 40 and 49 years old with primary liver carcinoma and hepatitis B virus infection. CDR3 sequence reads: CSASQFYGYTF. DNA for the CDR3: TGCAGTGCTTCCCAATTCTATGGCTACACCTTC.